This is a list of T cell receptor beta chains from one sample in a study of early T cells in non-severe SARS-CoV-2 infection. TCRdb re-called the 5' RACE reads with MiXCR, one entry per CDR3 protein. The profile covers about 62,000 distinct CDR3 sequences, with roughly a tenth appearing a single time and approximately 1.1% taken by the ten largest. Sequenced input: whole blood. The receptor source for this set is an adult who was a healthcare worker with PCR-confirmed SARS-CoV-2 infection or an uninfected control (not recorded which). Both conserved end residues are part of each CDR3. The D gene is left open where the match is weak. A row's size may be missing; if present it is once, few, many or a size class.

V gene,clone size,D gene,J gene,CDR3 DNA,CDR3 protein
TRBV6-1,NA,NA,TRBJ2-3,TGTGCCAGCAGTGCTTCGGGGGGCACAGATACGCAGTATTTT,CASSASGGTDTQYF
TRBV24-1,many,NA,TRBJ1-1,TGTGCCACCATATCGGCCGGGGGGACTGAAGCTTTCTTT,CATISAGGTEAFF
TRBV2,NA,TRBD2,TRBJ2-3,TGTGCCAGCAGGCGGGACTACACAGATACGCAGTATTTT,CASRRDYTDTQYF
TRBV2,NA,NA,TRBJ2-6,TGTGCCAGCAGACTGTTCAAAGGACAGCCCTCTGGGGCCAACGTCCTGACTTTC,CASRLFKGQPSGANVLTF
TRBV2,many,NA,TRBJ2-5,TGTGCCAGCAGGGAACTCCCGGAGGGGACTCAAGAGACCCAGTACTTC,CASRELPEGTQETQYF
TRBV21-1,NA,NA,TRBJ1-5,TGTGCCAGCAGCAAAGCGCAGGTTAGGGCCCAGCCCCAGCATTTT,CASSKAQVRAQPQHF
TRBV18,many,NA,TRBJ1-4,TGTGCCAGCTCACCAGACCAGGGTGCTAATGAAAAACTGTTTTTT,CASSPDQGANEKLFF
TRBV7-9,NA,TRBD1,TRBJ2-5,TGTGCCAGCAGCCACCGGGACAGGGGACAATTAAAAGAGACCCAGTACTTC,CASSHRDRGQLKETQYF
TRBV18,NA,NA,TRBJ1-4,TGTGCCAGCTCACCCTCCCCGGGTTCAACTAATGAAAAACTGTTTTTT,CASSPSPGSTNEKLFF
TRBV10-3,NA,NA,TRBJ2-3,TGTGCCATCGGTGGGAATTTGATGGATACGCAGTATTTT,CAIGGNLMDTQYF
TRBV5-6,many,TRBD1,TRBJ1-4,TGTGCCAGCAGCGTAAGGACAGGGAGAGATGAAAAACTGTTTTTT,CASSVRTGRDEKLFF
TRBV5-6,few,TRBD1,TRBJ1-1,TGTGCCAGCAGCTTGGATCAGGGGGCCTATACTGAAGCTTTCTTT,CASSLDQGAYTEAFF
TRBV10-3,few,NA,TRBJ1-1,TGTGCCATAAGGACGGAGAAGACTGAAGCTTTCTTT,CAIRTEKTEAFF
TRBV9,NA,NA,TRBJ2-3,TGTGCCAGCAGCCCCCCGGGGGAGAATTGGGACACAGATACGCAGTATTTT,CASSPPGENWDTDTQYF
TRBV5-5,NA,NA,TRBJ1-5,TGTGCCAGCAGCTTGGGAGGAGGCAATCAGCCCCAGCATTTT,CASSLGGGNQPQHF
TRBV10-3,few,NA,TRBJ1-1,TGTGCCATCAGTGTTCTAGGGGATGAAGCTTTCTTT,CAISVLGDEAFF
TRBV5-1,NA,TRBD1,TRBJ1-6,TGCGCCAGCAGTCAGTCGGGACAGGGGGCTTATTCACCCCTCCACTTT,CASSQSGQGAYSPLHF
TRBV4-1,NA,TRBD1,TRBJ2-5,TGCGCCAGCAGCCAAAAAGGGACAGGGGGTATCGAGACCCAGTACTTC,CASSQKGTGGIETQYF
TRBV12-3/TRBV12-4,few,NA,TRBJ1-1,TGTGCCCAAAGTGGGGGGAAAGAGGTGAACACTGAAGCTTTCTTT,CAQSGGKEVNTEAFF
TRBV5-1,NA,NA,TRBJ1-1,TGCGCCAGCAGCTTCGGTCGGGCGAACACTGAAGCTTTCTTT,CASSFGRANTEAFF
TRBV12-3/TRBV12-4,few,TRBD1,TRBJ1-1,TGTGCCAGCAGTTCCAGGGGGGATGAAGCTTTCTTT,CASSSRGDEAFF
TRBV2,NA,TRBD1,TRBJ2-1,TGTGCCAGCAGTGAATATCCGGGGACAGCGAATGAGCAGTTCTTC,CASSEYPGTANEQFF
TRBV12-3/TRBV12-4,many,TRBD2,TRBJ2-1,TGTGCCAGCAGTTCCCCAGCGGGGGGGAATTACAATGAGCAGTTCTTC,CASSSPAGGNYNEQFF
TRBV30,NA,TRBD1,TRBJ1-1,TGTGCCTGGGGCGGATTCCGACAGGGGAAAAGCACTGAAGCTTTCTTT,CAWGGFRQGKSTEAFF
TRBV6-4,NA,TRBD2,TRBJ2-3,TGTGCCAGCAGTGAGATAGCGGGCAGCACAGATACGCAGTATTTT,CASSEIAGSTDTQYF
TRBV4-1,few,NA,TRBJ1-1,TGCGCCAGCAGCTCTCCTAGACACGGGGGATCGAACACTGAAGCTTTCTTT,CASSSPRHGGSNTEAFF
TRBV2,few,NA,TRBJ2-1,TGTGCCAGCAGGGAGATGAGCTCCTACAATGAGCAGTTCTTC,CASREMSSYNEQFF
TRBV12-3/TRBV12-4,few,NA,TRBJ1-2,TGTGCCAGCAGTTTACAAGGCTACACCTTC,CASSLQGYTF
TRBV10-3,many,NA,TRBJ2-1,TGTGCCATCAGTGGGCTCCCAGTCTATTATAGCGTGCAGGGACCTAACAATGAGCAGTTCTTC,CAISGLPVYYSVQGPNNEQFF
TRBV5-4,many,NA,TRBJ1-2,TGTGCCAGCTTAAAAACAGGGACTAACTATGGCTACACCTTC,CASLKTGTNYGYTF
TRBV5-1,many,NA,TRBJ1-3,TGCGCCAGCAGCTTGAACGGGGGAGGATCCTCTGGAAACACCATATATTTT,CASSLNGGGSSGNTIYF
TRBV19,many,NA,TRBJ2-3,TGTGCCAGTAGTACCACGGGGGGCCGCACAGATACGCAGTATTTT,CASSTTGGRTDTQYF
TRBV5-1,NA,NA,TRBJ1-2,TGCGCCAGCAGCTTGGAGGCCCGCTATGGCTACACCTTC,CASSLEARYGYTF
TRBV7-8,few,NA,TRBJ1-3,TGTGCCAGCAGCTTAGGTCACAGGACCCTCGGAAACACCATATATTTT,CASSLGHRTLGNTIYF
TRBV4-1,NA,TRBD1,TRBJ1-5,TGCGCCAGCAGCCACGGACAGGGGGCAGTTCAGCATTTT,CASSHGQGAVQHF
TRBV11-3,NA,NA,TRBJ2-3,TGTGCCAGCAGCCGCTCCGGGGCCTCACGCCAGCCTACGCAGTATTTT,CASSRSGASRQPTQYF
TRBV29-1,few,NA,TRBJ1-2,TGCAGCGTTGAATCGGGACGGGGAAGAGGTGGCTACACCTTC,CSVESGRGRGGYTF
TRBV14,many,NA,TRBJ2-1,TGTGCCAGCAGCCAACCCCCCTCCAATGAGCAGTTCTTC,CASSQPPSNEQFF
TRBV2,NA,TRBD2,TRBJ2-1,TGTGCCAGCAATCCAATAGCGGGGGGAACCTACAATGAGCAGTTCTTC,CASNPIAGGTYNEQFF
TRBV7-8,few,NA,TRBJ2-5,TGTGCCAGCAGCCAGGGTACCCTCCAAGCGGAGACCCAGTACTTC,CASSQGTLQAETQYF
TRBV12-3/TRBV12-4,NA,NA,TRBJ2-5,TGTGCCAGCGGGACCAGGGTCCTCCAAGAGACCCAGTACTTC,CASGTRVLQETQYF
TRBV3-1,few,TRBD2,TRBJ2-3,TGTGCCAGCAGCCAAGAATTCGCGGGGGGGCCCACAGATACGCAGTATTTT,CASSQEFAGGPTDTQYF
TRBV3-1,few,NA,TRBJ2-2,TGTGCCAGCAGCCAAAGCACCGGGGAGCTGTTTTTT,CASSQSTGELFF
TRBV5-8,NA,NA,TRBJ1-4,TGTGCCAGCAGCTTGGTGAGAAGGGAAGAGGAAAAACTGTTTTTT,CASSLVRREEEKLFF
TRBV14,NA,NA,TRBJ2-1,TGTGCCAGCAGCCATCACCGGGATCCCTACAATGAGCAGTTCTTC,CASSHHRDPYNEQFF
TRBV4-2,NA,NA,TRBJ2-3,TGTGCCAGCAGCCAAGAACTCGGAACCCAACCCACAGATACGCAGTATTTT,CASSQELGTQPTDTQYF
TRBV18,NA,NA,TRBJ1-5,TGTGCCAGCTCACCACTCAGGGGAGATCAGCCCCAGCATTTT,CASSPLRGDQPQHF
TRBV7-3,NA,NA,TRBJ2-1,TGTGCCAGCAGCTCGGGCCCGGGGAGCACCTACAATGAGCAGTTCTTC,CASSSGPGSTYNEQFF
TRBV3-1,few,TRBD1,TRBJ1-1,TGTGCCAGCAGCCGGGGACAGTTGAACACTGAAGCTTTCTTT,CASSRGQLNTEAFF
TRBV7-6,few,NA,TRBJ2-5,TGTGCCAGCAGCTTAGATTTGGGTAAAGAGACCCAGTACTTC,CASSLDLGKETQYF
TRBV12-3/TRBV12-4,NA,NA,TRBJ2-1,TGTGCCAGCAGTTTGCCCCGGCACAATGAGCAGTTCTTC,CASSLPRHNEQFF
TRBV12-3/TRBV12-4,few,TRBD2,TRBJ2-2,TGTGCCAGCAGTACAAACGGGGGGTACGCCGGGGAGCTGTTTTTT,CASSTNGGYAGELFF